These T cell receptor beta chains were read from a single sample in a study of blood T cell repertoires in COVID-19. TCRdb keeps only in-frame clones here, not all; method: immunoSEQ multiplex PCR. Among almost 250,000 clones listed, approximately 85% were seen once. The specimen sequenced was PBMCs or T cells enriched from blood (not recorded which). The receptors come from a woman in her fifties or sixties with acute COVID-19. CDR3s include the opening cysteine and the closing phenylalanine or tryptophan. The order of the fields is clone size, D gene, V gene, J gene, CDR3 protein, CDR3 DNA. A D gene is named only where the DNA matches it firmly. Where a row states a size, it is once, few, many or the class of an expanded clone; other rows omit it.

>NA|NA|TRBV7-9|TRBJ2-5
CASSVQGGETQYF
TGTGCCAGCAGCGTCCAGGGAGGAGAGACCCAGTACTTC
>NA|NA|TRBV6-5|TRBJ2-5
CASSYLGLEKETQYF
TGTGCCAGCAGTTACTTAGGACTGGAAAAAGAGACCCAGTACTTC
>NA|NA|TRBV10-1|TRBJ1-1
CASSPNGHPNTEAFF
TGCGCCAGCAGCCCCAATGGACATCCGAACACTGAAGCTTTCTTT
>NA|NA|TRBV6-5|TRBJ1-4
CASSRGTGEKLFF
TGTGCCAGCAGTCGGGGGACGGGTGAAAAACTGTTTTTT
>NA|NA|TRBV30|TRBJ1-6
CAWRDTYNSPLHF
TGTGCCTGGAGGGACACCTATAATTCACCCCTCCACTTT
>NA|TRBD1|TRBV30|TRBJ1-2
CAWSRPYRGGRGYTF
TGTGCCTGGAGCAGACCCTACAGGGGCGGTCGAGGCTACACCTTC
>once|TRBD1|TRBV2|TRBJ1-6
CASKDRQGSYNSPLHF
TGTGCCAGCAAAGATCGACAGGGGTCATATAATTCACCCCTCCACTTT
>NA|NA|TRBV27|TRBJ1-2
CASSLHRDYGYTF
TGTGCCAGCAGTTTACACAGGGACTATGGCTACACCTTC
>NA|TRBD2|TRBV7-2|TRBJ2-1
CASSPRASGENEQFF
TGTGCCAGCAGCCCACGGGCTAGCGGGGAAAATGAGCAGTTCTTC
>few|NA|TRBV9|TRBJ1-1
CASSVDPVVNTEAFF
TGTGCCAGCAGCGTAGATCCGGTCGTGAACACTGAAGCTTTCTTT
>NA|NA|TRBV3-1/TRBV3-2|TRBJ1-1
CASSSSSRFTEAFF
TGTGCCAGCAGCTCCAGTAGCCGTTTCACTGAAGCTTTCTTT
>once|NA|TRBV6-5|TRBJ1-1
CASSYDRRNTEAFF
TGTGCCAGCAGTTACGACAGGAGGAACACTGAAGCTTTCTTT
>NA|NA|TRBV19|TRBJ1-4
CASSIDRWGTTNEKLFF
TGTGCCAGTAGTATAGATCGATGGGGCACGACTAATGAAAAACTGTTTTTT
>NA|NA|TRBV5-6|TRBJ2-1
CASSFPRDYNEQFF
TGTGCCAGCAGCTTTCCACGGGATTACAATGAGCAGTTCTTC
>NA|NA|TRBV24-1|TRBJ2-2
CATSGAGTNTGELFF
TGTGCCACCAGTGGGGCAGGGACGAACACCGGGGAGCTGTTTTTT
>NA|NA|TRBV7-9|TRBJ1-5
CAGNRDKHF
TGTGCCGGAAACCGGGACAAGCATTTT
>few|NA|TRBV3-1/TRBV3-2|TRBJ1-4
CASSQEEGGEKLFF
TGTGCCAGCAGCCAAGAAGAGGGGGGGGAAAAACTGTTTTTT
>NA|NA|TRBV6-5|TRBJ1-4
CASGGNGEKLFF
TGTGCCAGTGGGGGGAACGGCGAAAAACTGTTTTTT
>once|TRBD2|TRBV6-2/TRBV6-3|TRBJ2-5
CASSDNRGGAGETQYF
TGTGCCAGCAGTGACAACCGGGGGGGGGCCGGAGAGACCCAGTACTTC
>NA|TRBD1|TRBV18|TRBJ1-2
CASSPRTGEGYTF
TGTGCCAGCTCACCAAGGACAGGGGAAGGCTACACCTTC
>NA|NA|TRBV7-2|TRBJ2-5
CASSLSILETQYF
TGTGCCAGCAGCCTTAGCATTTTGGAGACCCAGTACTTC
>once|NA|TRBV12-3/TRBV12-4|TRBJ2-1
CASSLSTENEQFF
TGTGCCAGCAGTTTATCCACAGAGAATGAGCAGTTCTTC
>NA|TRBD1|TRBV30|TRBJ1-2
CAWSQQGTYGYTF
TGTGCCTGGAGTCAACAGGGGACCTATGGCTACACCTTC
>once|NA|TRBV19|TRBJ1-1
CASTLQGDTEAFF
TGTGCCAGTACCCTACAGGGTGACACTGAAGCTTTCTTT
>NA|NA|TRBV6-5|TRBJ1-1
CASSYSGLMNTEAFF
TGTGCCAGCAGTTACTCCGGACTCATGAACACTGAAGCTTTCTTT
>NA|TRBD1|TRBV7-6|TRBJ2-7
CASSSTGQPGEQYF
TGTGCCAGCAGCTCGACGGGACAGCCTGGCGAGCAGTACTTC
>NA|NA|TRBV4-2|TRBJ2-1
CASSQIQEALSYNEQFF
TGTGCCAGCAGCCAGATTCAGGAGGCTCTCTCCTACAATGAGCAGTTCTTC
>NA|NA|TRBV5-4|TRBJ2-7
CASSLASSYEQYF
TGTGCCAGCAGCTTGGCCTCCTCCTACGAGCAGTACTTC
>NA|NA|TRBV6-5|TRBJ2-7
CASSYSTGAGYEQYF
TGTGCCAGCAGTTACTCGACGGGAGCCGGCTACGAGCAGTACTTC
>NA|TRBD1|TRBV28|TRBJ2-5
CASSLRPTGQETQYF
TGTGCCAGCAGTTTAAGGCCGACAGGGCAAGAGACCCAGTACTTC
>NA|TRBD1|TRBV7-2|TRBJ1-1
CASSETRSGTGTWAFF
TGTGCCAGCAGCGAAACAAGATCCGGGACAGGGACTTGGGCTTTCTTT
>NA|NA|TRBV7-2|TRBJ2-7
CASSRSTGTYGYEQYF
TGTGCCAGCAGCCGTTCTACAGGGACCTACGGCTACGAGCAGTACTTC